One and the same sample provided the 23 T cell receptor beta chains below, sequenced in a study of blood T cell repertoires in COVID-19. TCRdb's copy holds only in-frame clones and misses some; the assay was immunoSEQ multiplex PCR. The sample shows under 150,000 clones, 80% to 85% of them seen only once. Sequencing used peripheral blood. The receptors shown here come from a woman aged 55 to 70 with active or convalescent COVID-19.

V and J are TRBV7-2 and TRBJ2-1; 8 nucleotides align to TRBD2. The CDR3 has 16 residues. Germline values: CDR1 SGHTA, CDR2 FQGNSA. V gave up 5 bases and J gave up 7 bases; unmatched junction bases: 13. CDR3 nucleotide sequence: TGTGCCAGCAGCCCCTCCGCTGCGGGGGGTATGAATGAGCAGTTCTTC. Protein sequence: CASSPSAAGGMNEQFF.

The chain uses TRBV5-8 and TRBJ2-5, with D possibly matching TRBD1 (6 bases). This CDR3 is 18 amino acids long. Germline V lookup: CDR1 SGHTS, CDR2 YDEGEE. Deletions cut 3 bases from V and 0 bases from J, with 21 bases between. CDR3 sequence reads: CASSSGTQLGRYQETQYF. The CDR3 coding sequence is TGTGCCAGCAGCTCCGGGACACAACTCGGAAGGTACCAAGAGACCCAGTACTTC.

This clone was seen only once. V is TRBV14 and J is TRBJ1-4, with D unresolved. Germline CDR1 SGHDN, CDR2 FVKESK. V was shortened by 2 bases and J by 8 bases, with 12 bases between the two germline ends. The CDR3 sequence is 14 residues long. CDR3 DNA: TGTGCCAGCAGCCAAATCAGCCGGGAAGAAAAACTGTTTTTT. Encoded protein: CASSQISREEKLFF.

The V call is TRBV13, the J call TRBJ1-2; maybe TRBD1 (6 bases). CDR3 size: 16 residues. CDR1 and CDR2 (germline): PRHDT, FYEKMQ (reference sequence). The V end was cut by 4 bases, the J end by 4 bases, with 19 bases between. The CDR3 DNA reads TGTGCCAGCAGCTCGTTACAGCGTATGGGGGCCTATGGCTACACCTTC. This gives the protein CASSSLQRMGAYGYTF.

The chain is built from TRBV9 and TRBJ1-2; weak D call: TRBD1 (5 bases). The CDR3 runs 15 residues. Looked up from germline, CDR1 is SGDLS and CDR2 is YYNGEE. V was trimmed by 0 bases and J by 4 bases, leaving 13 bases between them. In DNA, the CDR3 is TGTGCCAGCAGCGTAGAATCCGGGGGACCCTATGGCTACACCTTC. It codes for CASSVESGGPYGYTF.

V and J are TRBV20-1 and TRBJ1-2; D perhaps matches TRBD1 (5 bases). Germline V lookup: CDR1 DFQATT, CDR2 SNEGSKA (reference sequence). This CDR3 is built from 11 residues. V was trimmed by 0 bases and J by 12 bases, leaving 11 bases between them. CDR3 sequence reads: CSAREPAGNTF. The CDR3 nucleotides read TGCAGTGCTAGAGAGCCGGCAGGGAACACCTTC.

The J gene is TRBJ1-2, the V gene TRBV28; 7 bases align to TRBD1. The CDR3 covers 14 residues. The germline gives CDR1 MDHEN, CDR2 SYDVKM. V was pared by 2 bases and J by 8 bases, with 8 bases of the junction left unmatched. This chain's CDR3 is CASSLGTAFEGYTF. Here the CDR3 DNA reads TGTGCCAGCAGTTTAGGGACAGCGTTCGAAGGCTACACCTTC.

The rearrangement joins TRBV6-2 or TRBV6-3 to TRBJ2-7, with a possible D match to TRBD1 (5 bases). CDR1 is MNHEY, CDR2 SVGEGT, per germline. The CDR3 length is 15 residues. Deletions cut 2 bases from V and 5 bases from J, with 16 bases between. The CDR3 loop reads CASSYATDTDNEQYF. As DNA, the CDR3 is TGTGCCAGCAGTTACGCTACGGACACGGACAACGAGCAGTACTTC.

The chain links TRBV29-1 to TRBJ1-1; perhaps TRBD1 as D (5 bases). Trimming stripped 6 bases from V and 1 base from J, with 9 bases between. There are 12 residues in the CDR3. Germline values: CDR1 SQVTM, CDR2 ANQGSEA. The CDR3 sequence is CSVSRGNTEAFF. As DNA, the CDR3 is TGCAGCGTCTCAAGGGGGAACACTGAAGCTTTCTTT.

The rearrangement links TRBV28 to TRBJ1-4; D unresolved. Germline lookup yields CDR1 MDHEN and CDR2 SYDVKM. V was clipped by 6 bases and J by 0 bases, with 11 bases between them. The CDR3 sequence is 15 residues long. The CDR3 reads CASSQRVSTNEKLFF. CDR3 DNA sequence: TGTGCCAGCAGCCAACGGGTATCAACTAATGAAAAACTGTTTTTT.

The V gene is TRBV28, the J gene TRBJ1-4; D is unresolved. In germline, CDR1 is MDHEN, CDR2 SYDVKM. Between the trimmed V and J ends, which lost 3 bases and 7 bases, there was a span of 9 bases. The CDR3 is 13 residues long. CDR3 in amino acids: CASSFSRGEKLFF. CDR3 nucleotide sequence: TGTGCCAGCAGTTTTTCGAGAGGTGAAAAACTGTTTTTT.

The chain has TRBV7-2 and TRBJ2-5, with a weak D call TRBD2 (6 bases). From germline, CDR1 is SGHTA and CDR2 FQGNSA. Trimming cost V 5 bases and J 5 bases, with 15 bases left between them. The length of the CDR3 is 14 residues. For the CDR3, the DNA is TGTGCCAGCAGCGGCGGGACTGTAATGGAGACCCAGTACTTC. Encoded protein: CASSGGTVMETQYF.

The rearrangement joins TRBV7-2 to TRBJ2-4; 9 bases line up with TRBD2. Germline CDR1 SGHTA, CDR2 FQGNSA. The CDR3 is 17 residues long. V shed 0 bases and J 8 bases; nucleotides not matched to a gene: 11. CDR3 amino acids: CASSLAASGGTVYIQYF. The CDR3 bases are TGTGCCAGCAGCTTAGCGGCCAGCGGGGGGACTGTGTACATTCAGTACTTC.

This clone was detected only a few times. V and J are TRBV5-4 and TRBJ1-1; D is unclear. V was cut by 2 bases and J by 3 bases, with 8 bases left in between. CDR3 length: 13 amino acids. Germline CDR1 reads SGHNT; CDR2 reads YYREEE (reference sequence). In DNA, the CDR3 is TGTGCCAGCAGCTTTCGGGAGGACACTGAAGCTTTCTTT. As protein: CASSFREDTEAFF.

The CDR3 coding sequence is TGCGCCAGCAGCTTTCTAGCGGGAGGGATCACCGGGGAGCTGTTTTTT. Translation gives CASSFLAGGITGELFF. The chain links TRBV5-1 to TRBJ2-2; 12 bases are a match to TRBD2. Trimming cost V 2 bases and J 4 bases; bases outside gene matches: 3. The CDR3 runs 16 residues. Germline CDR1 and CDR2: SGHRS and YFSETQ.

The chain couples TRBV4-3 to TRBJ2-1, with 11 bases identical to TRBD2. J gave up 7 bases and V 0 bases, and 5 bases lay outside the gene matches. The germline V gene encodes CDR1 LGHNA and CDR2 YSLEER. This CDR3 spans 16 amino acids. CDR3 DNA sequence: TGCGCCAGCAGCCAAGAATTAGCGGGAGGGAGGAATGAGCAGTTCTTC. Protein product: CASSQELAGGRNEQFF.

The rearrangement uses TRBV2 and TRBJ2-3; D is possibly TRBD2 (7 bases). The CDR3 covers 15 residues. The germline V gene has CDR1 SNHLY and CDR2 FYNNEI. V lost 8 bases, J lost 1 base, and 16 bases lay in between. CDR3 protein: CASGGGGFRTDTQYF. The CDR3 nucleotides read TGTGCCAGCGGAGGGGGAGGGTTCCGCACAGATACGCAGTATTTT.

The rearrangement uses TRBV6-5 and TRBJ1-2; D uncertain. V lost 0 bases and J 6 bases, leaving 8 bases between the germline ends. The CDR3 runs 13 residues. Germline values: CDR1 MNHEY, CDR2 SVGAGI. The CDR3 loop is CASSYSAGNGYTF. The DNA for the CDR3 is TGTGCCAGCAGTTACTCGGCAGGAAATGGCTACACCTTC.

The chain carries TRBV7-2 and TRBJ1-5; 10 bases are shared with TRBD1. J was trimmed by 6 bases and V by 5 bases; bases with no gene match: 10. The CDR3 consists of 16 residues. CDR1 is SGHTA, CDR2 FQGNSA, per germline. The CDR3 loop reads CASSPTGTGVGQPQHF. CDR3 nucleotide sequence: TGTGCCAGCAGCCCAACCGGGACAGGGGTAGGTCAGCCCCAGCATTTT.

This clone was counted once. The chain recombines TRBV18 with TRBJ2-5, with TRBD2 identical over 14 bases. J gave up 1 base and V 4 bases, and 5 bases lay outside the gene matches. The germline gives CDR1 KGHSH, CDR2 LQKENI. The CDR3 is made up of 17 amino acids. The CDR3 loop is CASSRRTSGGPQETQYF. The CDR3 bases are TGTGCCAGCTCACGACGGACTAGCGGGGGGCCCCAAGAGACCCAGTACTTC. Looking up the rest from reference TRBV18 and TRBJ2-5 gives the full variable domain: NAGVMQNPRHLVRRRGQEARLRCSPMKGHSHVYWYRQLPEEGLKFMVYLQKENIIDESGMPKERFSAEFPKEGPSILRIQQVVRGDSAAYFCASSRRTSGGPQETQYFGPGTRLLVL.

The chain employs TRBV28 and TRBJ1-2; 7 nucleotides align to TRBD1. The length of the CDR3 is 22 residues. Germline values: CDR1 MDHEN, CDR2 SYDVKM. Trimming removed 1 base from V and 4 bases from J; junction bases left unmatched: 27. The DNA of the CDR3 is TGTGCCAGCAGTTTATCGGGTTGGTTTGGAATCGGGACAGAAGGGACCCTCTATGGCTACACCTTC. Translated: CASSLSGWFGIGTEGTLYGYTF.

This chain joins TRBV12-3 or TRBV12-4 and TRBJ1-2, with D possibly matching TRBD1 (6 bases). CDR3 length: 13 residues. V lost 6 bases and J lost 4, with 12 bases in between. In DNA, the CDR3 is TGTGCCAGCAGCACAGGGCTCACCTATGGCTACACCTTC. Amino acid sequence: CASSTGLTYGYTF.

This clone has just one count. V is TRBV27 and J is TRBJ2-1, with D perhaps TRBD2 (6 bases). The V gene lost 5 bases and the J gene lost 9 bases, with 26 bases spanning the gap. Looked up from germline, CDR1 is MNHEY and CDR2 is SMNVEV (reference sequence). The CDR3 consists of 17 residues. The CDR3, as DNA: TGTGCCAGCAGTACGCAGGAGAGGAGACTAGTGGTCGCTGAGCAGTTCTTC. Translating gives CASSTQERRLVVAEQFF.